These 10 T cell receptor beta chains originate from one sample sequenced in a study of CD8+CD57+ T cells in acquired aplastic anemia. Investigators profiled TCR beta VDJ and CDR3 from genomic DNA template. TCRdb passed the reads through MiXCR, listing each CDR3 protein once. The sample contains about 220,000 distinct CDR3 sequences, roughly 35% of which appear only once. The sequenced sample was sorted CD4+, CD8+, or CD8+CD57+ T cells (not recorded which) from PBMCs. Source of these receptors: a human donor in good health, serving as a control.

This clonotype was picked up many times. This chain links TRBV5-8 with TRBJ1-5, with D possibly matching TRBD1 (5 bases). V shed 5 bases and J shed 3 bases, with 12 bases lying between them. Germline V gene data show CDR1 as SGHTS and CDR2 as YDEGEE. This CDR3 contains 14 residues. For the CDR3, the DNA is TGTGCCAGCAGATCCGGACATCACAATCAGCCCCAGCATTTT. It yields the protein CASRSGHHNQPQHF.

The CDR3 region has the DNA TGTGCCAGCAGGCAGGGACCGTGGACAGACTATGGCTACACCTTC. Translated, it gives CASRQGPWTDYGYTF. The chain joins TRBV2 to TRBJ1-2, with D perhaps TRBD1 (6 bases). V lost 6 bases to trimming and J lost 3 bases, with 17 bases between them. Germline V gene data show CDR1 as SNHLY and CDR2 as FYNNEI. This CDR3 is 15 amino acids long.

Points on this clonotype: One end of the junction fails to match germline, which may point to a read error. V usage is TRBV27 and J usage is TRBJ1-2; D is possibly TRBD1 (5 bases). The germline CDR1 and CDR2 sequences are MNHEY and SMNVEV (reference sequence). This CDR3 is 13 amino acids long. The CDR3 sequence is CASSPARAEGYTF. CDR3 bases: TGTGCTAGCAGCCCGGCCAGGGCGGAAGGCTACACCTTC.

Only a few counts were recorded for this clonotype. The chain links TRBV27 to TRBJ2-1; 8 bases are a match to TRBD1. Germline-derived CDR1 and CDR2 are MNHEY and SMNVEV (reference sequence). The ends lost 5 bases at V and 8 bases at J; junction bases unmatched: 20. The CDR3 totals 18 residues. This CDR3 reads CASSPSYPGTGDRDEQFF. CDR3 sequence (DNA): TGTGCCAGCAGTCCGAGCTACCCCGGGACAGGAGATAGGGATGAGCAGTTCTTC.

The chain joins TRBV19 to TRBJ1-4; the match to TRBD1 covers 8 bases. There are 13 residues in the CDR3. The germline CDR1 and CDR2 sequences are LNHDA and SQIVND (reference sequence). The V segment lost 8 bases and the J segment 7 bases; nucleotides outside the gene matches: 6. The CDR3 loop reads CASFRGHGEKLFF. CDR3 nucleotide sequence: TGTGCCAGTTTCAGGGGGCATGGTGAAAAACTGTTTTTT.

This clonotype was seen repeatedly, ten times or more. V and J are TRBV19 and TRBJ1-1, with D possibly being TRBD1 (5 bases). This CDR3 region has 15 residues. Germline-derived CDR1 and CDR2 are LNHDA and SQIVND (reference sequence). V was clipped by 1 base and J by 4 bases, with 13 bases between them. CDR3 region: CASSIAPGLGTEAFF. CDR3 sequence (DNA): TGTGCCAGTAGTATAGCTCCAGGGTTGGGCACTGAAGCTTTCTTT.

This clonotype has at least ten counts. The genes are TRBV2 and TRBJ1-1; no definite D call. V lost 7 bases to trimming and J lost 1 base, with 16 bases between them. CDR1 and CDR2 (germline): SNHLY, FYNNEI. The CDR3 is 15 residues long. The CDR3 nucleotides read TGTGCCAGCACCTTCCTGGGTGTTACGAACACTGAAGCTTTCTTT. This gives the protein CASTFLGVTNTEAFF.

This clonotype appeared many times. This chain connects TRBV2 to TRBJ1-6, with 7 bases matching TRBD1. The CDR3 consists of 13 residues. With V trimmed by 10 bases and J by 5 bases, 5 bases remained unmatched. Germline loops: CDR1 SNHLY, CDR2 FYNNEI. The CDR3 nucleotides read TGTGCCACCGGACAGGAGAATAATTCACCCCTCCACTTT. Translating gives CATGQENNSPLHF.

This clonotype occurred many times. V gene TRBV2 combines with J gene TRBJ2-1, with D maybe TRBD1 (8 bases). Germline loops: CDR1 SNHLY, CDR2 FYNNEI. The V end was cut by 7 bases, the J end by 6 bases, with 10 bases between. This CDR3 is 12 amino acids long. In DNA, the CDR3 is TGTGCCAGCAACAGGGGGGGCAATGAGCAGTTCTTC. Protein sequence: CASNRGGNEQFF.

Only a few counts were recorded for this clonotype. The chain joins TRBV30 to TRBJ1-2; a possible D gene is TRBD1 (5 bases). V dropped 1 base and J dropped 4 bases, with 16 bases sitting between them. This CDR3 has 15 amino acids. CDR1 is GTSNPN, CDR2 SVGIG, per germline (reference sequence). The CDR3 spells CAWSAPPGLAYGYTF. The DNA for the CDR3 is TGTGCCTGGAGTGCCCCCCCGGGGCTGGCCTATGGCTACACCTTC.